The 32 T cell receptor beta chains listed next were all sequenced from one sample in a study of blood T cell repertoires in COVID-19. Using immunoSEQ multiplex PCR, the repertoire was profiled, and TCRdb retains in-frame clones only, with some absent. This sample has under 95,000 clones, with about nine tenths found just once. Sample: peripheral blood. These receptors were obtained from a man aged 50-60 years with COVID-19, enrolled during active disease.

This clone was detected only a few times. V and J are TRBV9 and TRBJ2-3; D gene ambiguous. This CDR3 has 11 residues. The V end was cut by 4 bases, the J end by 2 bases, with 2 bases between. Germline V gives CDR1 SGDLS, CDR2 YYNGEE. CDR3 DNA: TGTGCCAGCAGCCTCACAGATACGCAGTATTTT. The encoded protein is CASSLTDTQYF. Variable domain in full (rest from reference TRBV9 and TRBJ2-3): DSGVTQTPKHLITATGQRVTLRCSPRSGDLSVYWYQQSLDQGLQFLIQYYNGEERAKGNILERFSAQQFPDLHSELNLSSLELGDSALYFCASSLTDTQYFGPGTRLTVL.

The genes are TRBV10-3 and TRBJ2-3; the D gene is possibly TRBD1 (6 bases). This CDR3 region has 14 residues. With 8 bases removed from V and 1 base from J, the gap between germline ends came to 13 bases. Germline-derived CDR1 and CDR2 are ENHRY and SYGVKD. DNA of the CDR3: TGTGCCATCCAGAGACAGGCTGGCACAGATACGCAGTATTTT. Amino acid sequence: CAIQRQAGTDTQYF.

The chain recombines TRBV27 with TRBJ1-1; a weak D match, TRBD1 (5 bases). The CDR3 consists of 13 residues. V dropped 2 bases and J dropped 1 base, with 5 bases sitting between them. Germline V lookup: CDR1 MNHEY, CDR2 SMNVEV (reference sequence). The CDR3 spells CASSLQGNTEAFF. DNA for the CDR3: TGTGCCAGCAGTTTACAGGGGAACACTGAAGCTTTCTTT.

V usage is TRBV7-2 and J usage is TRBJ2-5, with D tentatively TRBD1 (6 bases). Trimming pared 5 bases from V and 7 bases from J, leaving 11 bases between. The CDR3 totals 12 residues. Looked up from germline, CDR1 is SGHTA and CDR2 is FQGNSA. The CDR3 sequence: CASSLQGGTQYF. CDR3 bases: TGTGCCAGCAGCCTACAGGGCGGGACCCAGTACTTC.

The rearrangement links TRBV12-3 or TRBV12-4 to TRBJ2-5; 11 positions match TRBD1. The junction had 1 base not matched to a gene; V was cut back by 6 bases and J by 10 bases. The length of the CDR3 is 11 residues. The CDR3 protein is CASRGQGGQYF. The CDR3, as DNA: TGTGCCAGCAGGGGACAGGGGGGCCAGTACTTC.

This chain connects TRBV5-1 to TRBJ1-1, with 8 bases identical to TRBD1. This CDR3 has 13 amino acids. V lost 4 bases to trimming and J lost 4 bases; unmatched junction nucleotides: 3. CDR1 is SGHRS and CDR2 is YFSETQ in the germline V gene. As DNA, the CDR3 is TGCGCCAGCAGCCCCGGACAGGGCACTGAAGCTTTCTTT. Protein sequence: CASSPGQGTEAFF.

The rearrangement joins TRBV7-3 to TRBJ2-2, with 12 bases that match TRBD1. Germline V gene lookup returns CDR1 SGHTA and CDR2 FQGTGA. V lost 5 bases to trimming and J lost 6 bases; unmatched junction nucleotides: 4. The CDR3 spans 15 residues. This CDR3 reads CASSPGQGAAGELFF. In nucleotides, the CDR3 is TGTGCCAGCAGCCCGGGACAGGGGGCGGCCGGGGAGCTGTTTTTT.

The chain joins TRBV24-1 to TRBJ1-5; maybe TRBD1 (6 bases). V lost 9 bases and J 7 bases, leaving 9 bases between the germline ends. This CDR3 has 11 amino acids. The V gene's germline CDR1 is KGHDR and CDR2 SFDVKD. This CDR3 reads CATWGHQPQHF. The CDR3 DNA follows: TGTGCCACCTGGGGGCACCAGCCCCAGCATTTT.

J is TRBJ2-5 and V is TRBV18; D uncertain. The CDR3 totals 13 residues. The V and J ends lost 2 bases and 5 bases respectively, with 9 bases between them. Germline CDR1 KGHSH, CDR2 LQKENI. The CDR3 nucleotides are TGTGCCAGCTCACCAGAGTATGCGGAGACCCAGTACTTC. As protein: CASSPEYAETQYF.

The V and J genes are TRBV6-5 and TRBJ2-3; the D is unclear. The CDR3 runs 15 residues. The germline V and J ends were trimmed by 6 bases and 0 bases, with 13 bases remaining between them. Germline loops: CDR1 MNHEY, CDR2 SVGAGI. CDR3 coding DNA: TGTGCCAGCAGGCGGAAGAGCCACAGCACAGATACGCAGTATTTT. It encodes CASRRKSHSTDTQYF.

J is TRBJ2-3 and V is TRBV7-6; D possibly corresponds to TRBD2 (6 bases). Germline V gene sequence: CDR1 SGHVS, CDR2 FNYEAQ. The CDR3 totals 15 residues. V was trimmed by 5 bases and J by 5 bases, leaving 17 bases between them. The CDR3 DNA sequence: TGTGCCAGCAGCAACCTTGGAGGGAGTGAAGATACGCAGTATTTT. Translating gives CASSNLGGSEDTQYF.

The J gene is TRBJ1-4, the V gene TRBV30; unclear D gene. Germline CDR1 is GTSNPN and CDR2 is SVGIG (reference sequence). CDR3 length equals 13 residues. V dropped 4 bases and J dropped 8 bases, with 14 bases sitting between them. The CDR3, as DNA: TGTGCCTGGATGAGGGCCCCGGGGGAAAAACTGTTTTTT. Translated, it gives CAWMRAPGEKLFF.

This chain joins TRBV4-2 and TRBJ1-1; D remains ambiguous. From germline, CDR1 is LGHNA and CDR2 YNFKEQ. Trimming stripped 0 bases from V and 2 bases from J, with 7 bases between. The CDR3 runs to 14 residues. The CDR3 nucleotides are TGTGCCAGCAGCCAAGAAGCGGAAAACACTGAAGCTTTCTTT. This encodes CASSQEAENTEAFF.

V gene TRBV5-6 combines with J gene TRBJ2-7, with D perhaps TRBD2 (6 bases). CDR1 is SGHDT and CDR2 is YYEEEE in the germline V gene. Trimming shortened V by 1 base and J by 0 bases, and 11 bases separated the two germline ends. The CDR3 extends over 15 amino acids. Written as DNA, the CDR3 is TGTGCCAGCAGCTTGTTGGCGGGGAGCTCCTACGAGCAGTACTTC. This sequence encodes CASSLLAGSSYEQYF.

This clone has more than one count but fewer than ten. In DNA, the CDR3 is TGCGCCAGCAGGCGGGACAGCACGAACACTGAAGCTTTCTTT. Its protein is CASRRDSTNTEAFF. The V and J genes are TRBV5-1 and TRBJ1-1; 7 bases match TRBD1. CDR1 SGHRS and CDR2 YFSETQ come from the germline V gene. Losses at the gene ends were 5 bases for V and 1 base for J; bases not matched to a gene: 5. The CDR3 extends over 14 amino acids.

This chain connects TRBV11-2 to TRBJ2-7; the D gene is possibly TRBD2 (6 bases). This CDR3 has 13 amino acids. Germline V CDR1 and CDR2: SGHAT, FQNNGV. V lost 5 bases, J lost 2 bases, and 10 bases lay in between. CDR3 sequence: CASSPRLAYEQYF. The CDR3 nucleotides are TGTGCCAGCAGCCCAAGACTAGCCTACGAGCAGTACTTC.

This clone has a handful of counts. The V call is TRBV10-3, the J call TRBJ1-2; 11 bases agree with TRBD1. Germline trimming cut 10 bases from V and 4 bases from J; bases unmatched to any gene: 5. In germline, CDR1 is ENHRY, CDR2 SYGVKD. The CDR3 is 13 amino acids. CDR3 in amino acids: CATRTGGVYGYTF. CDR3 sequence (DNA): TGTGCCACAAGGACAGGGGGCGTCTATGGCTACACCTTC.

The chain has TRBV5-4 and TRBJ1-4; the D gene is possibly TRBD1 (5 bases). The CDR3 runs 15 residues. The V gene lost 4 bases and the J gene lost 0 bases, with 10 bases spanning the gap. Germline V gene lookup returns CDR1 SGHNT and CDR2 YYREEE (reference sequence). CDR3 amino acids: CASSPDSATNEKLFF. CDR3 nucleotides: TGTGCCAGCAGCCCCGACAGTGCAACTAATGAAAAACTGTTTTTT.

V and J are TRBV27 and TRBJ1-2, with 7 bases that match TRBD1. Germline loops: CDR1 MNHEY, CDR2 SMNVEV (reference sequence). The CDR3 length is 14 residues. V was clipped by 6 bases and J by 8 bases; unmatched bases: 12. The CDR3 DNA reads as TGTGCCAGCAGCCTTATAGGAGGGGGCGGCGGCTACACCTTC. Translation: CASSLIGGGGGYTF.

The genes are TRBV6-2 or TRBV6-3 and TRBJ1-1, with D hard to call. The CDR3 contains 13 residues. CDR1 is MNHEY, CDR2 SVGEGT, per germline. Deletions cut 5 bases from V and 4 bases from J, with 11 bases between. CDR3 bases: TGTGCCAGCAGTAAGGTCGCGGGCACTGAAGCTTTCTTT. This codes for CASSKVAGTEAFF.

The chain links TRBV5-1 to TRBJ1-4, with D unclear. The CDR3 is 14 residues long. The V end lost 0 bases, the J end lost 2 bases, and 5 bases lay between the germline ends. The germline CDR1 and CDR2 sequences are SGHRS and YFSETQ. This chain's CDR3 is CASSLGRTNEKLFF. CDR3 bases: TGCGCCAGCAGCTTGGGGCGGACTAATGAAAAACTGTTTTTT.

As DNA, the CDR3 is TGTGCCAGCATTGGACAGGGCGGCACCGGGGAGCTGTTTTTT. Translation gives CASIGQGGTGELFF. The chain employs TRBV6-5 and TRBJ2-2; TRBD1 matches at 8 bases. After removal of 7 bases from V and 4 bases from J, the junction contained 5 bases not matched to a gene. Per germline, CDR1 MNHEY and CDR2 SVGAGI. The CDR3 length is 14 residues.

This chain links TRBV9 with TRBJ2-7, with 9 bases aligning to TRBD2. V lost 4 bases to trimming and J lost 9 bases; unmatched junction nucleotides: 17. CDR1 and CDR2 (germline): SGDLS, YYNGEE. This CDR3 comprises 16 residues. The CDR3, as DNA: TGTGCCAGCAGCCCAGCCCCACTAGCGGGTCGAGGCGGGCAGTACTTC. Translated, it gives CASSPAPLAGRGGQYF.

This chain uses TRBV6-2 or TRBV6-3 with TRBJ2-1; 9 bases match TRBD1. CDR3 length: 18 residues. The J segment lost 3 bases and the V segment lost 0 bases, leaving 9 bases of the junction unmatched. CDR1 is MNHEY, CDR2 SVGEGT, per germline. Written as DNA, the CDR3 is TGTGCCAGCAGTTACTCTCGGTACAGGGGGCGATTCTACAATGAGCAGTTCTTC. It yields the protein CASSYSRYRGRFYNEQFF.

For this clone: This specimen includes other DNA sequences encoding the same CDR3. The chain carries TRBV18 and TRBJ2-5, with D possibly TRBD2 on 5 matching bases. Germline assignment: CDR1 KGHSH and CDR2 LQKENI. V was pared by 2 bases and J by 4 bases, with 5 bases between. This CDR3 spans 12 amino acids. In DNA form, the CDR3 reads TGTGCCAGCTCACCAAGCGGAGAGACCCAGTACTTC. Its translation: CASSPSGETQYF.

The V call is TRBV10-3, the J call TRBJ1-1; TRBD1 might be the D (6 bases). Trimming cost V 10 bases and J 1 base, with 13 bases left between them. The CDR3 covers 13 residues. Germline V gene lookup returns CDR1 ENHRY and CDR2 SYGVKD. The CDR3, as DNA: TGTGCCACCCGACAGGACGCGAACACTGAAGCTTTCTTT. Translating it yields CATRQDANTEAFF.

DNA for the CDR3: TGTGCCAGTAGTACGAACGGACTAGCGGGGCCCGGGACCGGGGAGCTGTTTTTT. This sequence encodes CASSTNGLAGPGTGELFF. This chain joins TRBV19 and TRBJ2-2; 12 nucleotides agree with TRBD2. The CDR3 covers 18 residues. Trimming at V came to 4 bases and at J to 5 bases, leaving 11 bases not matched to a gene. Germline loops: CDR1 LNHDA, CDR2 SQIVND (reference sequence). Drawing the rest from reference TRBV19 and TRBJ2-2, the complete variable domain is DGGITQSPKYLFRKEGQNVTLSCEQNLNHDAMYWYRQDPGQGLRLIYYSQIVNDFQKGDIAEGYSVSREKKESFPLTVTSAQKNPTAFYLCASSTNGLAGPGTGELFFGEGSRLTVL.

The rearrangement uses TRBV9 and TRBJ2-1; TRBD2 matches at 7 bases. Looked up from germline, CDR1 is SGDLS and CDR2 is YYNGEE. The CDR3 is made up of 14 amino acids. The V segment lost 2 bases and the J segment 7 bases; nucleotides outside the gene matches: 6. CDR3 region: CASSVWDYANEQFF. The DNA of the CDR3 is TGTGCCAGCAGCGTGTGGGACTACGCTAATGAGCAGTTCTTC.

The chain recombines TRBV6-1 with TRBJ1-1; D not resolved. The length of the CDR3 is 16 residues. Trimming cost V 0 bases and J 0 bases, with 11 bases left between them. Germline V CDR1 and CDR2: MNHNS, SASEGT. CDR3 DNA: TGTGCCAGCAGTGAAGCGAGGTACCACATGAACACTGAAGCTTTCTTT. Residues: CASSEARYHMNTEAFF.

This clone was observed a single time. The rearrangement uses TRBV3-1 (or the pseudogene TRBV3-2) and TRBJ2-5; D is uncertain. Trimming shortened V by 2 bases and J by 2 bases, and 12 bases separated the two germline ends. Germline V gene data show CDR1 as LGHDT and CDR2 as YNNKEL (reference sequence). The CDR3 has 15 residues. In DNA form, the CDR3 reads TGTGCCAGCAGCCAAATCCCAGGCGAACAAGAGACCCAGTACTTC. Protein product: CASSQIPGEQETQYF.

V and J are TRBV9 and TRBJ2-2; 10 nucleotides match TRBD1. This CDR3 spans 18 amino acids. Trimming cost V 2 bases and J 0 bases; bases outside gene matches: 7. Germline V lookup: CDR1 SGDLS, CDR2 YYNGEE. The CDR3 reads CASSVSGQGFANTGELFF. The CDR3 coding sequence is TGTGCCAGCAGCGTCTCGGGACAGGGGTTTGCGAACACCGGGGAGCTGTTTTTT.

V and J are TRBV18 and TRBJ1-1; 8 bases match TRBD1. This CDR3 comprises 13 residues. Trimming at V came to 6 bases and at J to 6 bases, leaving 6 bases not matched to a gene. The V gene's germline CDR1 is KGHSH and CDR2 LQKENI. In nucleotides, the CDR3 is TGTGCCAGCTCGGCCGGACAGGGATCTGAAGCTTTCTTT. Protein product: CASSAGQGSEAFF.